The 32 T cell receptor beta chains presented below share a single source sample, sequenced in a study of T cells in tumors after PD-1 blockade. Only in-frame clones appear in the TCRdb table, and some are missing; sequencing was by immunoSEQ multiplex PCR. The sample shows 30,000 to 40,000 clones, 78% of them seen only once. The starting material was PBMCs, obtained before anti-PD-1 treatment. The receptors were sampled from a human donor with basal cell carcinoma.

This chain's CDR3 is CSASPGGSSSYEQYF. The CDR3 DNA sequence: TGCAGCGCCTCCCCGGGAGGATCGAGCTCCTACGAGCAGTACTTC. The chain is built from TRBV29-1 and TRBJ2-7; 7 nucleotides match TRBD2. V shed 7 bases and J 0 bases; nucleotides not matched to a gene: 12. Germline V gives CDR1 SQVTM, CDR2 ANQGSEA. This CDR3 contains 15 residues.

The chain combines TRBV7-3 with TRBJ1-1; the D is unclear. The ends were cut back, 3 bases at V and 7 bases at J, with 15 bases in the middle. There are 14 residues in the CDR3. The germline CDR1 and CDR2 sequences are SGHTA and FQGTGA. DNA of the CDR3: TGTGCCAGCAGCTTTAACTCGGGCGCTGGTGAAGCTTTCTTT. This translates into CASSFNSGAGEAFF.

This clone was observed a handful of times. V usage is TRBV5-8 and J usage is TRBJ1-5; 7 bases are a match to TRBD1. Germline V gene lookup returns CDR1 SGHTS and CDR2 YDEGEE. The CDR3 length is 16 residues. The J segment lost 0 bases and the V segment lost 4 bases, leaving 7 bases of the junction unmatched. The CDR3 loop reads CASSRGQIISNQPQHF. In DNA form, the CDR3 reads TGTGCCAGCAGCCGGGGACAGATAATTAGCAATCAGCCCCAGCATTTT.

The V call is TRBV6-5, the J call TRBJ2-5; TRBD1 or TRBD2 may be the D gene (6 bases each). Germline assignment: CDR1 MNHEY and CDR2 SVGAGI. Trimming took 4 bases from V and 1 from J, leaving 10 bases between them. The CDR3 consists of 14 residues. The CDR3 DNA reads as TGTGCCAGCAGTTCCGGGGGCCTCCAAGAGACCCAGTACTTC. The encoded protein is CASSSGGLQETQYF.

V gene TRBV6-5 combines with J gene TRBJ2-1; 7 positions match TRBD2. Per the germline V gene, CDR1 is MNHEY and CDR2 is SVGAGI. The CDR3 sequence is 14 residues long. V shed 7 bases and J 7 bases; nucleotides not matched to a gene: 10. Here the CDR3 DNA reads TGTGCCAGCAAGGCGGGGGTCCCAGGAAATGAGCAGTTCTTC. This gives the protein CASKAGVPGNEQFF.

V gene TRBV27 combines with J gene TRBJ1-1; D remains unclear. CDR3 length: 12 amino acids. Germline assignment: CDR1 MNHEY and CDR2 SMNVEV (reference sequence). V shed 8 bases and J shed 6 bases, with 13 bases lying between them. The CDR3 protein is CASQGSAPEAFF. CDR3 nucleotide sequence: TGTGCCAGCCAAGGGTCTGCCCCTGAAGCTTTCTTT.

The V and J genes are TRBV24-1 and TRBJ2-5; D remains unclear. The germline gives CDR1 KGHDR, CDR2 SFDVKD. Deletions cut 6 bases from V and 7 bases from J, with 14 bases between. The CDR3 loop spans 13 amino acids. CDR3 in amino acids: CATSKTDFGTQYF. The DNA of the CDR3 is TGTGCCACCAGTAAAACAGACTTCGGGACCCAGTACTTC.

J is TRBJ2-6 and V is TRBV14; 8 bases fit TRBD1. CDR3 size: 19 residues. CDR1 is SGHDN, CDR2 FVKESK, per germline. The V segment lost 1 base and the J segment 4 bases; nucleotides outside the gene matches: 12. CDR3: CASSQARWQGAAGANVLTF. The CDR3 coding sequence is TGTGCCAGCAGCCAAGCGAGGTGGCAGGGGGCCGCCGGGGCCAACGTCCTGACTTTC.

The CDR3 DNA is TGCGCCAGCACTGTGGGACTACCTAGCACAGATACGCAGTATTTT. This translates into CASTVGLPSTDTQYF. The J gene is TRBJ2-3, the V gene TRBV5-1; the match to TRBD2 covers 7 bases. J gave up 0 bases and V 6 bases, and 7 bases lay outside the gene matches. The CDR3 runs to 15 residues. Germline V lookup: CDR1 SGHRS, CDR2 YFSETQ.

With respect to this clone: The identical CDR3 is also encoded by other nucleotide sequences in the sample. V and J are TRBV29-1 and TRBJ1-2, with D tentatively TRBD1 (5 bases). The CDR3 sequence is 12 residues long. Trimming stripped 7 bases from V and 3 bases from J, with 12 bases between. In germline, CDR1 is SQVTM, CDR2 ANQGSEA. The CDR3 region has the DNA TGCAGCGCGGGGACGGGGGACTATGGCTACACCTTC. Translation gives CSAGTGDYGYTF.

V usage is TRBV5-1 and J usage is TRBJ2-7; 10 nucleotides agree with TRBD1. The trim removed 4 bases at V and 5 bases at J, leaving 9 bases unmatched. Per germline, CDR1 SGHRS and CDR2 YFSETQ. The length of the CDR3 is 15 residues. CDR3 sequence reads: CASSKGQGIWNEQYF. The CDR3 DNA follows: TGCGCCAGCAGCAAGGGACAGGGGATCTGGAACGAGCAGTACTTC.

The CDR3 spells CASSLHGLAGTGIGGELFF. The CDR3 bases are TGCGCCAGCAGCTTACATGGACTAGCGGGAACCGGTATTGGCGGGGAGCTGTTTTTT. This chain links TRBV5-1 with TRBJ2-2; 12 nucleotides align to TRBD2. The junction had 15 bases not matched to a gene; V was cut back by 2 bases and J by 7 bases. Per germline, CDR1 SGHRS and CDR2 YFSETQ. The CDR3 is 19 residues long.

The gene calls are TRBV4-3 and TRBJ2-3, with 10 positions matching TRBD2. Germline values: CDR1 LGHNA, CDR2 YSLEER. The CDR3 contains 16 residues. The V segment lost 1 base and the J segment 6 bases; nucleotides outside the gene matches: 7. The CDR3 reads CASSQVIAGGRDTQYF. Written as DNA, the CDR3 is TGCGCCAGCAGCCAAGTAATAGCGGGGGGCCGGGATACGCAGTATTTT.

The chain is built from TRBV6-1 and TRBJ2-3; perhaps TRBD2 as D (6 bases). CDR1 and CDR2 (germline): MNHNS, SASEGT. Deletions cut 4 bases from V and 4 bases from J, with 18 bases between. The CDR3 sequence is 16 residues long. CDR3: CASSAMGVGGADTQYF. Here the CDR3 DNA reads TGTGCCAGCAGTGCAATGGGGGTCGGAGGGGCAGATACGCAGTATTTT.

This clone is medium-sized in the sample. The chain joins TRBV7-9 to TRBJ1-1, with TRBD1 as a possible D gene (6 bases). Germline V gives CDR1 SEHNR, CDR2 FQNEAQ (reference sequence). V was shortened by 1 base and J by 2 bases, with 20 bases between the two germline ends. The length of the CDR3 is 18 residues. CDR3 sequence (DNA): TGTGCCAGCAGCTTAGGGGCGTGGGGGCGCCCGGGAAACACTGAAGCTTTCTTT. It specifies CASSLGAWGRPGNTEAFF.

J is TRBJ2-7 and V is TRBV28, with a weak D call TRBD1 (6 bases). The V gene's germline CDR1 is MDHEN and CDR2 SYDVKM. The CDR3 runs to 14 residues. Between the trimmed V and J ends, which lost 5 bases and 3 bases, there was a span of 14 bases. CDR3 loop: CASSPVQGIYEQYF. CDR3 nucleotides: TGTGCCAGCAGTCCAGTACAGGGAATCTACGAGCAGTACTTC.

This clone counts as medium-sized. This chain joins TRBV5-1 and TRBJ1-2; D remains unclear. Trimming left V 0 bases short and J 2 bases short, with 8 bases between. Looked up from germline, CDR1 is SGHRS and CDR2 is YFSETQ. The CDR3 spans 14 residues. The CDR3 here is CASSLAFGNYGYTF. CDR3 in DNA: TGCGCCAGCAGCTTGGCCTTCGGGAACTATGGCTACACCTTC.

The chain joins TRBV6-1 to TRBJ1-4, with a tentative D call TRBD1 (5 bases). This CDR3 contains 15 residues. V gave up 1 base and J gave up 5 bases, with 11 bases separating them. Germline-derived CDR1 and CDR2 are MNHNS and SASEGT. The CDR3 protein is CASSEEGLKNEKLFF. The CDR3 nucleotides read TGTGCCAGCAGTGAAGAGGGACTGAAAAATGAAAAACTGTTTTTT.

This clone was detected once. The chain uses TRBV5-6 and TRBJ1-3; D is undetermined. In germline, CDR1 is SGHDT, CDR2 YYEEEE. V lost 5 bases and J 1 base, leaving 10 bases between the germline ends. The CDR3 runs 14 residues. The CDR3: CASSSTQSGNTIYF. The CDR3 region has the DNA TGTGCCAGCAGTTCCACTCAATCTGGAAACACCATATATTTT.

The chain employs TRBV14 and TRBJ1-2, with a possible D match to TRBD1 (6 bases). Trimming removed 1 base from V and 4 bases from J, with 7 bases in between. Germline V gene lookup returns CDR1 SGHDN and CDR2 FVKESK. The CDR3 sequence is 13 residues long. CDR3 amino acids: CASSQVRGYGYTF. CDR3 sequence (DNA): TGTGCCAGCAGCCAAGTCAGGGGCTATGGCTACACCTTC.

V is TRBV6-5 and J is TRBJ2-2; D is uncertain. Looked up from germline, CDR1 is MNHEY and CDR2 is SVGAGI. V gave up 7 bases and J gave up 5 bases, with 8 bases separating them. The CDR3 contains 12 residues. Here the CDR3 reads CASKLSTGELFF. For the CDR3, the DNA is TGTGCCAGCAAGTTATCGACCGGGGAGCTGTTTTTT.

This sequence joins TRBV7-2 and TRBJ2-3; no definite D call. The germline gives CDR1 SGHTA, CDR2 FQGNSA. Trimming left V 6 bases short and J 4 bases short, with 11 bases between. The CDR3 runs 13 residues. The CDR3 bases are TGTGCCAGCAGGTTGCCGCCGGCAGATACGCAGTATTTT. Its translation: CASRLPPADTQYF.

The chain links TRBV7-9 to TRBJ2-2; TRBD2 matches 8 bases. The CDR3 spans 16 residues. Germline V CDR1 and CDR2: SEHNR, FQNEAQ (reference sequence). V shed 5 bases and J 0 bases; nucleotides not matched to a gene: 5. The CDR3 DNA follows: TGTGCCAGCAGCCCGCGGGGGGCCCCGAACACCGGGGAGCTGTTTTTT. This translates into CASSPRGAPNTGELFF. Based on the CDR3 plus reference TRBV7-9 and TRBJ2-2, the full variable domain is DTGVSQNPRHKITKRGQNVTFRCDPISEHNRLYWYRQTLGQGPEFLTYFQNEAQLEKSRLLSDRFSAERPKGSFSTLEIQRTEQGDSAMYLCASSPRGAPNTGELFFGEGSRLTVL.

The sample holds many counts of this clone. The V and J genes are TRBV5-8 and TRBJ2-1; TRBD1 matches 9 bases. The CDR3 is 13 amino acids. J lost 8 bases, V lost 5 bases, and 5 bases had no gene match. CDR1 SGHTS and CDR2 YDEGEE come from the germline V gene. In nucleotides, the CDR3 is TGTGCCAGCAGGGGGACAGGGTCTTATGAGCAGTTCTTC. It encodes CASRGTGSYEQFF.

The chain couples TRBV24-1 to TRBJ2-5; 10 bases align to TRBD1. The germline CDR1 and CDR2 sequences are KGHDR and SFDVKD. CDR3 size: 14 residues. V shed 4 bases and J 9 bases; nucleotides not matched to a gene: 7. The CDR3 bases are TGTGCCACCAGTGACCCCGGACAGGGGGGGGCCCAGTACTTC. Translated, it gives CATSDPGQGGAQYF.

J is TRBJ2-3 and V is TRBV10-2, with 7 bases identical to TRBD2. Per germline, CDR1 WSHSY and CDR2 SAAADI. Trimming cost V 4 bases and J 0 bases; bases outside gene matches: 4. This CDR3 has 15 amino acids. The CDR3 region is CASSAQAGSTDTQYF. The CDR3 DNA follows: TGCGCCAGCAGTGCTCAAGCGGGGAGCACAGATACGCAGTATTTT.

The chain couples TRBV12-3 or TRBV12-4 to TRBJ1-6, with 9 bases fitting TRBD1. This CDR3 spans 13 amino acids. Trimming at V came to 5 bases and at J to 8 bases, leaving 1 base not matched to a gene. DNA for the CDR3: TGTGCCAGCAGTCGGACAGGGGATTCACCCCTCCACTTT. Amino acid sequence: CASSRTGDSPLHF.

This chain uses TRBV7-8 with TRBJ2-7; D unclear. The CDR3 is 13 residues long. CDR1 and CDR2 (germline): SGHVS, FQNEAQ. Trimming shortened V by 3 bases and J by 7 bases, and 13 bases separated the two germline ends. The CDR3 DNA follows: TGTGCCAGCAGCTTGGACCCCCTCGGAGAGCAGTACTTC. Its protein product is CASSLDPLGEQYF.

This clone was seen more than once but under ten times. The chain carries TRBV4-2 and TRBJ1-5; D perhaps matches TRBD1 (5 bases). This CDR3 spans 16 amino acids. Germline V gene sequence: CDR1 LGHNA, CDR2 YNFKEQ. The V and J ends lost 6 bases and 1 base respectively, with 16 bases between them. The CDR3 reads CASSTNQGGSNQPQHF. For the CDR3, the DNA is TGTGCCAGCAGTACTAACCAGGGAGGGAGCAATCAGCCCCAGCATTTT.

The rearrangement links TRBV6-1 to TRBJ1-2, with no clear D. The V end was cut by 0 bases, the J end by 4 bases, with 9 bases between. The germline V gene has CDR1 MNHNS and CDR2 SASEGT. The CDR3 loop spans 14 amino acids. For the CDR3, the DNA is TGTGCCAGCAGTGAAGCATTAGATTTCTATGGCTACACCTTC. Its protein is CASSEALDFYGYTF.

The chain joins TRBV20-1 to TRBJ1-5; D call uncertain. The CDR3 runs 15 residues. Trimming took off 3 bases at V and 0 bases at J, with 12 bases between the two ends. In germline, CDR1 is DFQATT, CDR2 SNEGSKA (reference sequence). The DNA of the CDR3 is TGCAGTGCTAGTTACGGCAGTACTAGCAATCAGCCCCAGCATTTT. It is translated as CSASYGSTSNQPQHF.

V and J are TRBV6-1 and TRBJ1-5; D gene unclear. Germline V gives CDR1 MNHNS, CDR2 SASEGT. This CDR3 is 17 amino acids long. With 0 bases removed from V and 1 base from J, the gap between germline ends came to 13 bases. CDR3 sequence (DNA): TGTGCCAGCAGTGAAGCGCGGTGGGGAACGAGCAATCAGCCCCAGCATTTT. It encodes CASSEARWGTSNQPQHF.